This T cell receptor (beta chain) was observed in a study of T cell responses to AZD1222 COVID-19 vaccine. Study background: Second doses were pooled across both intervals (about 4 or about 12 weeks). Overall study results and limits: At 160-218 and 743-854, vaccine-associated CD4 TCRs were dominant, and they spanned spike. Targeting of unmutated variant regions was reportedly seen in nearly half of spike-specific TCRs.

V was shortened by 0 bases and J by 6 bases, with 23 bases between the two germline ends. CDR3 length: 18 residues. Germline CDR1 is LGHNA and CDR2 is YSLEER. This clone came up once. Its target is not known. TCRdb keeps only in-frame clones here, not all; method: immunoSEQ multiplex PCR. The profile covers approximately 130,000 clones, with over 85% appearing a single time and 3.1% taken by the ten largest. Material: peripheral blood, obtained on day 0 of AZD1222 vaccination. The rearrangement links TRBV4-3 to TRBJ1-1; D not certain. The receptor's source is an adult in good health. In DNA, the CDR3 is TGCGCCAGCAGCCAAGATTGGTCCGGGGTTGGAGGCGCCGCTGAAGCTTTCTTT. Translated: CASSQDWSGVGGAAEAFF.